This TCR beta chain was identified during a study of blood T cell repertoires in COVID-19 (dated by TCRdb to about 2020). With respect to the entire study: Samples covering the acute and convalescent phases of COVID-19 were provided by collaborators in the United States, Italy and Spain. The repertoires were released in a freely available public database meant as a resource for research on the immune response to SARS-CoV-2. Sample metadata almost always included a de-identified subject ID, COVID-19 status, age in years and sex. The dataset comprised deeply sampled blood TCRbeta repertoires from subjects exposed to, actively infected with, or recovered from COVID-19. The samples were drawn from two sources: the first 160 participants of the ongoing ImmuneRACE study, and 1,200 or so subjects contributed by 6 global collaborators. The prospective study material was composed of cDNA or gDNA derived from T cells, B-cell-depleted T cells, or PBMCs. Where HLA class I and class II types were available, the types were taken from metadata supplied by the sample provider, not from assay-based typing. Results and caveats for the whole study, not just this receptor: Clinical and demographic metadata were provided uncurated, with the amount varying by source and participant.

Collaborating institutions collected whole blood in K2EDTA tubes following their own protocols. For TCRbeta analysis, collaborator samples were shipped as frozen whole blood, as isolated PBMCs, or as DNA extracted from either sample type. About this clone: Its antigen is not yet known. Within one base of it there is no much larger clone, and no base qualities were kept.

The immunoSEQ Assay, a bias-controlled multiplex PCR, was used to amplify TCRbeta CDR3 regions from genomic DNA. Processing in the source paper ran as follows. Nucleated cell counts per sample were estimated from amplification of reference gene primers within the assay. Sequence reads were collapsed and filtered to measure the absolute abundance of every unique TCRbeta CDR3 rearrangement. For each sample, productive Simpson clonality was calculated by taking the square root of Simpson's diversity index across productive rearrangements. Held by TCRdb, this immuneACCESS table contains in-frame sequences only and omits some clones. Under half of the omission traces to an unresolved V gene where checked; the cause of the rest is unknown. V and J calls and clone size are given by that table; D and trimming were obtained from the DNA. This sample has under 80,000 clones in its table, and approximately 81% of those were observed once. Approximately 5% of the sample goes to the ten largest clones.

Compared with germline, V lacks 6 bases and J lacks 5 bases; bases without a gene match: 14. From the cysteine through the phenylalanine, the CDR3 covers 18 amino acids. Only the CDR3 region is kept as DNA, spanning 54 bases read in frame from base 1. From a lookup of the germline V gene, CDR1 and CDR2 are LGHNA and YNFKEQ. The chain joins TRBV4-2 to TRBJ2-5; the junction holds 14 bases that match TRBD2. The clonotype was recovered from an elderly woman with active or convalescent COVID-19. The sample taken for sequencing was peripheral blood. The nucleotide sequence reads TGTGCCAGCAGTCCCGGGGGACTAGCGGGAGTCGGTGGGGAGACCCAGTACTTC. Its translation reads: CASSPGGLAGVGGETQYF.